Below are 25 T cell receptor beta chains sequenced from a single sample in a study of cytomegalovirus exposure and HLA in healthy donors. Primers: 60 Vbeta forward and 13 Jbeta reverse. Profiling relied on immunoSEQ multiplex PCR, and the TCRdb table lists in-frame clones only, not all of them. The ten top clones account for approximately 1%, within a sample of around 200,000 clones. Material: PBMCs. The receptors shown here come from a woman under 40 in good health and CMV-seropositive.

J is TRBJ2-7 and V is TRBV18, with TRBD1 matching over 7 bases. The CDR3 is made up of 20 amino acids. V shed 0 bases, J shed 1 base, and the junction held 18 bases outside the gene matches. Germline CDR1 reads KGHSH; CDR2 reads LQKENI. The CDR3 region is CASSPPLFLPDRRPSYEQYF. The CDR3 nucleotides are TGTGCCAGCTCACCACCGCTATTCCTTCCGGACAGGAGGCCTTCCTACGAGCAGTACTTC. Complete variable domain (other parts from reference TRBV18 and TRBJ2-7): NAGVMQNPRHLVRRRGQEARLRCSPMKGHSHVYWYRQLPEEGLKFMVYLQKENIIDESGMPKERFSAEFPKEGPSILRIQQVVRGDSAAYFCASSPPLFLPDRRPSYEQYFGPGTRLTVT.

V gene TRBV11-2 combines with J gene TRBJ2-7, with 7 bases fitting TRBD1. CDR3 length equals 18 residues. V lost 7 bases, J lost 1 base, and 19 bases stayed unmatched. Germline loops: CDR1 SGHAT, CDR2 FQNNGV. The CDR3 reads CASKPHSQKGAYSYEQYF. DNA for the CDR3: TGTGCCAGCAAACCCCATAGCCAAAAGGGGGCTTATTCCTACGAGCAGTACTTC.

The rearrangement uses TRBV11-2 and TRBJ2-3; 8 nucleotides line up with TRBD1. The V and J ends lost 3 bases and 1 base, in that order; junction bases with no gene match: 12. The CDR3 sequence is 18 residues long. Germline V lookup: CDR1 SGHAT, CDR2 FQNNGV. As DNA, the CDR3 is TGTGCCAGCAGCTTGGACCCTGGGGGACAGGTTCGCACAGATACGCAGTATTTT. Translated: CASSLDPGGQVRTDTQYF.

The CDR3 loop reads CAISAGAGYTF. CDR3 sequence (DNA): TGTGCCATCAGTGCAGGGGCCGGCTACACCTTC. The chain uses TRBV10-3 and TRBJ1-2, with a tentative D call TRBD1 (6 bases). Between the trimmed V and J ends, which lost 4 bases and 8 bases, there was a span of 8 bases. CDR1 is ENHRY, CDR2 SYGVKD, per germline. The CDR3 length is 11 residues.

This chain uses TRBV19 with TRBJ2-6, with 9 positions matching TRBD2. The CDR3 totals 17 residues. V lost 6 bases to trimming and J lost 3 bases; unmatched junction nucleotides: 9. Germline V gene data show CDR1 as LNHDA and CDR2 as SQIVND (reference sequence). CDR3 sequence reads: CASSRLSGRFGANVLTF. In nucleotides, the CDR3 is TGTGCCAGTAGCCGACTCAGCGGGAGGTTTGGGGCCAACGTCCTGACTTTC.

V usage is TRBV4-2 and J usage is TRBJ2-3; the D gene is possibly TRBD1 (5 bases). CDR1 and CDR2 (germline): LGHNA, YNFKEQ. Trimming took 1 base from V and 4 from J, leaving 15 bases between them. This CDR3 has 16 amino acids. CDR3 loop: CASSQVGSEGADTQYF. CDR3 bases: TGTGCCAGCAGCCAAGTGGGATCTGAAGGGGCAGATACGCAGTATTTT.

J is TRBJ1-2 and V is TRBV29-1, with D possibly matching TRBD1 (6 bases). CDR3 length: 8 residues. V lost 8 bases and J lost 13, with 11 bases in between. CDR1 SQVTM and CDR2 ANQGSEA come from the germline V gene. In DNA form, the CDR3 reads TGCAGCCCCGGACAGTTCACCTTC. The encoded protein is CSPGQFTF. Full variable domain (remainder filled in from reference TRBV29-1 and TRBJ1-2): SAVISQKPSRDICQRGTSLTIQCQVDSQVTMMFWYRQQPGQSLTLIATANQGSEATYESGFVIDKFPISRPNLTFSTLTVSNMSPEDSSIYLCSPGQFTFGSGTRLTVV.

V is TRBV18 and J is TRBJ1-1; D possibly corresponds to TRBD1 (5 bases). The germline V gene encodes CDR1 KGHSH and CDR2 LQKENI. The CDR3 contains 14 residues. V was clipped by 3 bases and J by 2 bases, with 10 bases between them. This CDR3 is CASSPRDRNTEAFF. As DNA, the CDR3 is TGTGCCAGCTCACCCCGAGACAGAAACACTGAAGCTTTCTTT.

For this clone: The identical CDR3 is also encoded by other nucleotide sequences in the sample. The CDR3 bases are TGTGCCAGCAGCTTGGTGGGGAGGGGCACTGAAGCTTTCTTT. Its protein product is CASSLVGRGTEAFF. The chain joins TRBV5-4 to TRBJ1-1; D is possibly TRBD1 (5 bases). With 0 bases removed from V and 4 bases from J, the gap between germline ends came to 10 bases. The CDR3 extends over 14 amino acids. CDR1 and CDR2 (germline): SGHNT, YYREEE (reference sequence).

CDR3 in amino acids: CASSPKLAGGQYTQYF. The CDR3 nucleotides are TGTGCCAGCAGCCCCAAGTTGGCGGGGGGGCAATATACGCAGTATTTT. V is TRBV7-8 and J is TRBJ2-3; TRBD2 matches 9 bases. This CDR3 region has 16 residues. The junction had 13 bases not matched to a gene; V was cut back by 5 bases and J by 7 bases. In germline, CDR1 is SGHVS, CDR2 FQNEAQ.

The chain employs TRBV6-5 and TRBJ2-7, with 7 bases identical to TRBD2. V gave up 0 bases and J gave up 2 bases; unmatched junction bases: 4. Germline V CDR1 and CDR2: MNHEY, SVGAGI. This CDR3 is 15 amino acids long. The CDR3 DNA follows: TGTGCCAGCAGTTACTCGGGCGGGGGAACCTACGAGCAGTACTTC. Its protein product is CASSYSGGGTYEQYF.

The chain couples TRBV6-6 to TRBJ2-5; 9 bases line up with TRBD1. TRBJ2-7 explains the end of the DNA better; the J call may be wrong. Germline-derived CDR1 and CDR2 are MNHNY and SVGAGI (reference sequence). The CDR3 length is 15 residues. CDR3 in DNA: TGTGCCAGCAGTCCCCGGGACAGGGTGAGCTACGAGCAGTACTTC. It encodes CASSPRDRVSYEQYF.

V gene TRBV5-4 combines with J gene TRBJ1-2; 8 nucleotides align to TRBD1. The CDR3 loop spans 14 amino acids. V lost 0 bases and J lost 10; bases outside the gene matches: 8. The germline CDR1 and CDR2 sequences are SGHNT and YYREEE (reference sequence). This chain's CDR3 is CASSLVGQGTAYTF. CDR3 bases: TGTGCCAGCAGCTTGGTCGGACAGGGTACAGCCTACACCTTC.

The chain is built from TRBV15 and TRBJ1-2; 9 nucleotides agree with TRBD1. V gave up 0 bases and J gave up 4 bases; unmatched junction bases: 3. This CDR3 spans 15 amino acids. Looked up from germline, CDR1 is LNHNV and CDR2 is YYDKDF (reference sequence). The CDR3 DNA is TGTGCCACCAGCAGAGATCTGGGACAGGGCTATGGCTACACCTTC. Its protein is CATSRDLGQGYGYTF.

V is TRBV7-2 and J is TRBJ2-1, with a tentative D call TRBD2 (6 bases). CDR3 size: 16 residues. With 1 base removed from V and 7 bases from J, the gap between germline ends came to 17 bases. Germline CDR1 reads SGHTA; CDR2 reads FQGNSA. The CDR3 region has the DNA TGTGCCAGCAGCTTAGTGGGCGGGGTGGTTGATAATGAGCAGTTCTTC. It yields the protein CASSLVGGVVDNEQFF.

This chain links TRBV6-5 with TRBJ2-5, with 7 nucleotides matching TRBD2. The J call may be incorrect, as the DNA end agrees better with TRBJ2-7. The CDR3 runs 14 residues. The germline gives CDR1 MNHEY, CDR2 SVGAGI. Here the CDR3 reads CASSRQREPYEQYF. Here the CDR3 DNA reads TGTGCCAGCAGCCGACAGCGGGAACCCTACGAGCAGTACTTC.

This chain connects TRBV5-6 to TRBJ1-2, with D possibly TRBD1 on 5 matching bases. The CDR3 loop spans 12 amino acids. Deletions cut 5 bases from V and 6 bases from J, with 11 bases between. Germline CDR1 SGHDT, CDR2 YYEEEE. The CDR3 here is CASRGLDNGYTF. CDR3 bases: TGTGCCAGCAGGGGGCTCGATAATGGCTACACCTTC. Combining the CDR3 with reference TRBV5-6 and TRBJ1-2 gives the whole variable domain DAGVTQSPTHLIKTRGQQVTLRCSPKSGHDTVSWYQQALGQGPQFIFQYYEEEERQRGNFPDRFSGHQFPNYSSELNVNALLLGDSALYLCASRGLDNGYTFGSGTRLTVV.

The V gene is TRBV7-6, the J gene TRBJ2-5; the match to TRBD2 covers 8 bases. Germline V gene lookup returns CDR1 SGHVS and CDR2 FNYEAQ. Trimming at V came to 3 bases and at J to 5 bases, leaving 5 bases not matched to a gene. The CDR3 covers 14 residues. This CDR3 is CASSFFAGGETQYF. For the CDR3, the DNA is TGTGCCAGCAGCTTCTTTGCGGGAGGTGAGACCCAGTACTTC.

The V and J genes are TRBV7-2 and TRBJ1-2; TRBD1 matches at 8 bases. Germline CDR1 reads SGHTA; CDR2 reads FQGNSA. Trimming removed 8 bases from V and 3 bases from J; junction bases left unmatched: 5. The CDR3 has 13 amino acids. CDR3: CASGRGQDYGYTF. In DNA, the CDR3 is TGTGCCAGCGGCCGGGGACAGGACTATGGCTACACCTTC.

The CDR3: CASRLWTSGYNEQFF. The CDR3 DNA sequence: TGTGCCAGCAGATTGTGGACTAGCGGATACAATGAGCAGTTCTTC. The J gene is TRBJ2-1, the V gene TRBV5-4, with 10 bases that match TRBD2. This CDR3 comprises 15 residues. Germline CDR1 and CDR2: SGHNT and YYREEE (reference sequence). V dropped 5 bases and J dropped 4; count of bases not matched to a gene: 6.

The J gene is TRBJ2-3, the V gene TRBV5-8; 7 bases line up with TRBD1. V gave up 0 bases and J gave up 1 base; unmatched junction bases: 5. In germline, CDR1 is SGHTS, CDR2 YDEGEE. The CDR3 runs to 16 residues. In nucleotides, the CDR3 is TGTGCCAGCAGCTTGGGCCGTGGGACAGGCACAGATACGCAGTATTTT. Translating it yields CASSLGRGTGTDTQYF.

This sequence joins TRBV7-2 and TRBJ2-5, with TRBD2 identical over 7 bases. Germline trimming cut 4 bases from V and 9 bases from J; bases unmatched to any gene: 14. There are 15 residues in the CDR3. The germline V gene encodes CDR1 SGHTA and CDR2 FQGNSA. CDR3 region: CASSSIRRIAGAQYF. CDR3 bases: TGTGCCAGCAGCTCCATTCGACGGATCGCGGGAGCCCAGTACTTC.

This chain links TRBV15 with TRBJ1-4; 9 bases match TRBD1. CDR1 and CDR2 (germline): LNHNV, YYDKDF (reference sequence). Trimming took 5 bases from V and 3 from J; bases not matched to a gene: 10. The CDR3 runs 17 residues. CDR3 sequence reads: CATSPLGTGRANEKLFF. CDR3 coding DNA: TGTGCCACCAGCCCTCTGGGGACAGGGAGGGCTAATGAAAAACTGTTTTTT.

The CDR3 reads CASRMGTGTYEQYF. The DNA of the CDR3 is TGTGCCAGCCGCATGGGGACAGGGACCTACGAGCAGTACTTC. This chain connects TRBV6-1 to TRBJ2-7; 9 nucleotides line up with TRBD1. This CDR3 is 14 amino acids long. Losses at the gene ends were 8 bases for V and 2 bases for J; bases not matched to a gene: 7. The germline V gene encodes CDR1 MNHNS and CDR2 SASEGT.

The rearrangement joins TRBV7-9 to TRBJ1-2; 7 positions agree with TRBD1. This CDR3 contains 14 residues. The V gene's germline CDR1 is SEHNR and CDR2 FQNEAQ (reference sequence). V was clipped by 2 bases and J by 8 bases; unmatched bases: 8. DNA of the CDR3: TGTGCCAGCAGCTTAAACAGGGGCCCCTTCGGCTACACCTTC. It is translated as CASSLNRGPFGYTF.